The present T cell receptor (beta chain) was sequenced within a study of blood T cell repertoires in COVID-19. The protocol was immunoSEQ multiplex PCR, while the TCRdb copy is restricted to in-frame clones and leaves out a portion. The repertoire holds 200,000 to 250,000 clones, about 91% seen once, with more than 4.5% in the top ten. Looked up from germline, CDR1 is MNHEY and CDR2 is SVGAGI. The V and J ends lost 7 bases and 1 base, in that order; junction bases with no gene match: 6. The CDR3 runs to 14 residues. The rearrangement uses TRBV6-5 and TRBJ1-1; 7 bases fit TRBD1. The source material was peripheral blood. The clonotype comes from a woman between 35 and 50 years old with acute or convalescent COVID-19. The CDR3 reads CASTTTGTNTEAFF. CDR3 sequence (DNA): TGTGCCAGCACCACGACAGGGACGAACACTGAAGCTTTCTTT.